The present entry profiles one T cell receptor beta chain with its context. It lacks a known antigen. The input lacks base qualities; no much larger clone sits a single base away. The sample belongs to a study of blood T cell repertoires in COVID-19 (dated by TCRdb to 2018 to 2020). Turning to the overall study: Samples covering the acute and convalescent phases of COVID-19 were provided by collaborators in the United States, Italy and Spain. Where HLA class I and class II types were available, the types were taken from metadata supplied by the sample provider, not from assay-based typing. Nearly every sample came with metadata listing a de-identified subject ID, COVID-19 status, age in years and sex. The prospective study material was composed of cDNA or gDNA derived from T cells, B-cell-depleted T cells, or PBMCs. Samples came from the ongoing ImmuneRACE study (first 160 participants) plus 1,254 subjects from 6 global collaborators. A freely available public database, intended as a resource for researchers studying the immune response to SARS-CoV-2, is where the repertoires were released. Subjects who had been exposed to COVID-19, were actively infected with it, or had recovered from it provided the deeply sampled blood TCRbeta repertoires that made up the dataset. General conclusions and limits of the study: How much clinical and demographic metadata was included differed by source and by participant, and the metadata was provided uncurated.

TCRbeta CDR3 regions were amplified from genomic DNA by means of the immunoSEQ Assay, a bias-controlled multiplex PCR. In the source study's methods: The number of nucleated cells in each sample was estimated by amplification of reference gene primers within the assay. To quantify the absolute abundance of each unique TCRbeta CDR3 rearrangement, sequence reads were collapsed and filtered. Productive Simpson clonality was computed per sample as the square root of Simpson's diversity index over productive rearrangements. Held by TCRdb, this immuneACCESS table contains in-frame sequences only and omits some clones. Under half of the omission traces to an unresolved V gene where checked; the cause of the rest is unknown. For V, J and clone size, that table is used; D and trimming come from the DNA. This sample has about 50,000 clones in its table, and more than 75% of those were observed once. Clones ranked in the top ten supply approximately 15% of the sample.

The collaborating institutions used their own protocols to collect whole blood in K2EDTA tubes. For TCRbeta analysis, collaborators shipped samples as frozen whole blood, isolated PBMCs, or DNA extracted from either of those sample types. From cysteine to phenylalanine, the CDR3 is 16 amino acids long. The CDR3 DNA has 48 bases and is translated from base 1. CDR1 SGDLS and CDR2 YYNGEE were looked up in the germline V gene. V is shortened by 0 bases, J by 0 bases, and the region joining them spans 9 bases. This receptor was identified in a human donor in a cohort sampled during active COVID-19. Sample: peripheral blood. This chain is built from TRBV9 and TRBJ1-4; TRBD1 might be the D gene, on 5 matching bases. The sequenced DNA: TGTGCCAGCAGCGTAGGTGACAGAGCAACTAATGAAAAACTGTTTTTT. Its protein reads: CASSVGDRATNEKLFF.